This TCR beta chain was captured in a study of T cell responses to AZD1222 COVID-19 vaccine. This clone was counted once. The target antigen is unknown. The trim removed 6 bases at V and 7 bases at J, leaving 5 bases unmatched. Germline CDR1 KGHSH, CDR2 LQKENI. This CDR3 comprises 13 residues. Assay: immunoSEQ multiplex PCR; the TCRdb copy retains only in-frame clones and omits some. This table holds roughly 150,000 clones, approximately 90% found once. Study observations and caveats: Epitopes outside B.1.351 and B.1.1.7 mutated regions reportedly drew nearly half of spike TCRs. Spike-specific TCRs gained breadth and depth after people received two AZD1222 doses. Baseline seropositivity occurred in only a handful of AZD1222 recipients. The donors showed a predominance of white British ancestry and of females, with possible underestimation of clonal diversity.

The source of this sequence is an adult who received the AZD1222 COVID-19 vaccine. The V call is TRBV18, the J call TRBJ2-1, with 8 bases matching TRBD2. Sequences were derived from peripheral blood, sampled 28 days after the second AZD1222 dose. The CDR3 DNA sequence: TGTGCCAGCTCCCCCGGGGGGGCAAATGAGCAGTTCTTC. Its protein product is CASSPGGANEQFF.